The subject of this entry is one T cell receptor beta chain. Germline loops: CDR1 SGHTA, CDR2 FQGNSA. The CDR3 extends over 15 amino acids. V was trimmed by 3 bases and J by 1 base, leaving 11 bases between them. These data are taken from a study of blood T cell repertoires in COVID-19. Source study methods: By means of reference gene primer amplification, nucleated cell counts were estimated. Libraries were prepared by immunoSEQ multiplex PCR; TCRdb keeps only in-frame clonotypes and omits some of them. V, J and clone size are those of that table, while D and trimming were read from the DNA. The sample holds 100,000 or so clones, about two thirds seen once.

The TCR comes from a woman aged 80 or older with acute or convalescent COVID-19. Material for sequencing was peripheral blood. V gene TRBV7-2 combines with J gene TRBJ2-3, with unresolved D. In DNA form, the CDR3 reads TGTGCCAGCAGCTTCCGAACCCCAGGCACAGATACGCAGTATTTT. Translation: CASSFRTPGTDTQYF.